A selection of T cell receptor beta chains follows, all from one sample in a study of Graves' ophthalmopathy and Graves' hyperthyroidism. TCRdb passed the multiplex PCR reads through MiXCR, listing each CDR3 protein once. The repertoire consists of 400,000 to 450,000 distinct CDR3 sequences, with around 20% occurring once and the leading ten covering 2.5% to 3.5%. The sequenced sample consisted of peripheral blood. Source of these receptors: a woman aged 18-29 years with stable Graves' hyperthyroidism. Both conserved end residues are part of each CDR3. A D gene is named only where the DNA matches it firmly. Expanded clones get a size class; other rows say once, few or many, or leave the size out.

V gene	CDR3 length	D gene	clone size	J gene	CDR3 DNA	CDR3 protein
TRBV11-2	16	TRBD1	few	TRBJ2-7	TGTGCCAGCAGCTTGGTGGTGTGGACAGGTCCCTACGAGCAGTACTTC	CASSLVVWTGPYEQYF
TRBV30	15	NA	NA	TRBJ1-3	TGTGCCCAATCTGAGGCGAGTTTCTCTGGAAACACCATATATTTT	CAQSEASFSGNTIYF
TRBV12-3/TRBV12-4	17	TRBD1	many	TRBJ1-2	TGTGCCAGCAGTCCGGGGGACAGGAGAAACTCTAACTATGGCTACACCTTC	CASSPGDRRNSNYGYTF
TRBV6-1	16	NA	many	TRBJ2-2	TGTGCCAGCAGTGAAGTGTTTTTGGCGGACACCGGGGAGCTGTTTTTT	CASSEVFLADTGELFF
TRBV6-5	15	NA	many	TRBJ1-2	TGTGCCAGCAGTTGTACTTTGGGGGATTACTATGGCTACACCTTC	CASSCTLGDYYGYTF
TRBV6-5	13	NA	many	TRBJ1-1	TGTGCCAGCAGTTACCAGAGACAGAATGAAGCTTTCTTT	CASSYQRQNEAFF
TRBV29-1	13	TRBD1	many	TRBJ1-1	TGCAGCGTTGGAACAGGGGGAGACACTGAAGCTTTCTTT	CSVGTGGDTEAFF
TRBV25-1	15	TRBD1	many	TRBJ2-7	TGTGCCAGCAGTGAACCCCGGACAGGGGTCAACGAGCAGTACTTC	CASSEPRTGVNEQYF
TRBV20-1	14	NA	many	TRBJ1-5	TGCAGTGCTTCAGGGGTTTATAGCAATCAGCCCCAGCATTTT	CSASGVYSNQPQHF
TRBV29-1	14	NA	many	TRBJ1-5	TGCAGCGTTGGAGGGGTCGGGACTAATCAGCCCCAGCATTTT	CSVGGVGTNQPQHF
TRBV6-1	15	NA	NA	TRBJ1-5	TGTGCCAGCAGTGATTTAAGGAGGAGCAATCAGCCCCAGCATTTT	CASSDLRRSNQPQHF
TRBV20-1	16	TRBD1	many	TRBJ2-7	TGCAGTGCTAGAGATCGATTCCGGGACAGGACGTACGAGCAGTACTTC	CSARDRFRDRTYEQYF
TRBV12-3/TRBV12-4	14	TRBD1	many	TRBJ2-7	TGTGCCAGCAGCCGACAGGGTTTTACCTACGAGCAGTACTTC	CASSRQGFTYEQYF
TRBV12-3/TRBV12-4	14	NA	many	TRBJ2-7	TGTGCCAGCAGTTTAGGGACCGACAGCGCCGAGCAGTACTTC	CASSLGTDSAEQYF
TRBV24-1	14	TRBD1	NA	TRBJ1-2	TGTGCCACCAGTGATTCGGGACAGATAAATGGCTACACCTTC	CATSDSGQINGYTF
TRBV5-1	18	TRBD1	many	TRBJ2-6	TGCGCCAGCAGCGTTCGGGGACAGGGGGCTTCAGGGGCCAACGTCCTGACTTTC	CASSVRGQGASGANVLTF
TRBV30	11	NA	NA	TRBJ2-7	TGTGCCTGGATGGGACTCTACGAGCAGTACTTC	CAWMGLYEQYF
TRBV18	14	TRBD1	many	TRBJ1-1	TGTGCCAGCTCACTTTCAGGGGGCAAGGCTGAAGCTTTCTTT	CASSLSGGKAEAFF
TRBV7-8	18	NA	NA	TRBJ2-5	TGTGCCAGCAGCTTGGGGAGGAGGGCCAGAAACACCGGGGAGACCCAGTACTTC	CASSLGRRARNTGETQYF
TRBV20-1	12	NA	many	TRBJ1-1	TGCAGTGCTACGGGACGAATCACTGAAGCTTTCTTT	CSATGRITEAFF
TRBV6-1	14	TRBD1	many	TRBJ2-7	TGTGCCAGCAGTCAAGGGACAGCACCCTACGAGCAGTACTTC	CASSQGTAPYEQYF
TRBV25-1	13	NA	many	TRBJ2-7	TGTGCCAGTTCGGGACGTAGCTCCTACGAGCAGTACTTC	CASSGRSSYEQYF
TRBV13	17	TRBD1	NA	TRBJ1-2	TGTGCCAGCAGCTCCACGGTCCCGGGACAGGGGGACTATGGCTACACCTTC	CASSSTVPGQGDYGYTF
TRBV20-1	14	NA	many	TRBJ2-3	TGCAGTGCTAGAAGAGGGATAGGAACAGATACGCAGTATTTT	CSARRGIGTDTQYF
TRBV27	15	NA	many	TRBJ1-5	TGTGCCAGCAGTTTAAGGAGAGGGTCCAATCAGCCCCAGCATTTT	CASSLRRGSNQPQHF
TRBV6-1	13	NA	NA	TRBJ1-2	TGTGCCAGCAGTACGATAATTAATTATGGCTACACCTTC	CASSTIINYGYTF
TRBV11-3	17	TRBD2	many	TRBJ2-2	TGTGCCAGCAGCTTAATGGCTAGCGGGAGACGCACCGGGGAGCTGTTTTTT	CASSLMASGRRTGELFF
TRBV7-2	14	NA	many	TRBJ2-7	TGTGCCAGCAGCTTAATTAGGGTTTCCTACGAGCAGTACTTC	CASSLIRVSYEQYF
TRBV12-3/TRBV12-4	15	NA	many	TRBJ1-1	TGTGCCAGCAGTTTATGGCAGAGCATGAACACTGAAGCTTTCTTT	CASSLWQSMNTEAFF
TRBV27	12	NA	NA	TRBJ1-1	TGTGCCAGCAGTACGGACTTCACTGAAGCTTTCTTT	CASSTDFTEAFF
TRBV6-2/TRBV6-3	14	TRBD1	few	TRBJ2-5	TGTGCCAGCAGTTCCGGGACAGGGACGGAGACCCAGTACTTC	CASSSGTGTETQYF
TRBV20-1	13	TRBD1	NA	TRBJ1-2	TGCAGTGCTCTAAAAACAGGGGGGGGTGGCTACACCTTC	CSALKTGGGGYTF
TRBV6-6	11	NA	many	TRBJ2-4	TGTGCCAGCAGTTACGCGTCTATTCAGTACTTC	CASSYASIQYF
TRBV4-1	16	NA	many	TRBJ1-6	TGCGCCAGCAGCCTAACCACCCAGGGCTATAATTCACCCCTCCACTTT	CASSLTTQGYNSPLHF
TRBV18	13	NA	many	TRBJ1-5	TGTGCCAGCAGTCCGGGGGGCGATCAGCCCCAGCATTTT	CASSPGGDQPQHF
TRBV20-1	14	NA	NA	TRBJ2-2	TGCAGTGCTAGAGAAATAGTGAAGCACCGGGATCTGTTTTTT	CSAREIVKHRDLFF
TRBV19	15	NA	many	TRBJ1-5	TGTGCCAGTACTAAGGGGCGTCTCGATAGTCGGCCCCAGCATTTT	CASTKGRLDSRPQHF
TRBV6-2/TRBV6-3	12	TRBD1	many	TRBJ1-2	TGTGCCAGCCTAGGGACAGGCTATGGCTACACCTTC	CASLGTGYGYTF
TRBV12-3/TRBV12-4	16	TRBD2	many	TRBJ2-7	TGTGCCAGCAGTCCAGGGATAGCGGGAGGGACTCTCGAGCAGTACTTC	CASSPGIAGGTLEQYF
TRBV7-2	15	NA	many	TRBJ2-7	TGTGCCAGCAGCTTAGCGGCGGGCCTGACCTACGAGCAGTACTTC	CASSLAAGLTYEQYF
TRBV2	15	NA	many	TRBJ1-2	TGTGCCAGCAGTGAAGCGCCAGATACTAACTATGGCTACACCTTC	CASSEAPDTNYGYTF
TRBV2	15	NA	many	TRBJ1-2	TGTGCCAGCAGTACGCAAATCGGGGCTAACTATGGCTACACCTTC	CASSTQIGANYGYTF
TRBV4-1	18	TRBD2	many	TRBJ2-7	TGCGCCAGCAGCCAGTTCGGGGGACTAGCGGGAGTCACCTACGAGCAGTACTTC	CASSQFGGLAGVTYEQYF
TRBV6-1	15	TRBD1	NA	TRBJ1-5	TGTGCCAGCAGGGGGGACAGGGCGATTATGCAGCCCCAGCATTTT	CASRGDRAIMQPQHF
TRBV18	15	NA	NA	TRBJ1-1	TGTGCCAGCTCACAATCGACAACTATGAACACTGAAGCTTTCTTT	CASSQSTTMNTEAFF
TRBV7-8	16	TRBD2	many	TRBJ2-5	TGTGCCAGCACACGGACTAGCGGATGGTACCAAGAGACCCAGTACTTC	CASTRTSGWYQETQYF
TRBV25-1	14	NA	many	TRBJ2-3	TGTGCCAGCAGTGGAGGCCCAAACACAGATACGCAGTATTTT	CASSGGPNTDTQYF
TRBV27	17	NA	many	TRBJ1-1	TGTGCCAGCAGTTTATCCCCTCTACGAGGGTTGGGCACTGAAGCTTTCTTT	CASSLSPLRGLGTEAFF
TRBV6-4	17	NA	many	TRBJ1-5	TGTGCCAGCAGTGACCCATTGCATAAGTATGGCAATCAGCCCCAGCATTTT	CASSDPLHKYGNQPQHF
TRBV7-9	13	NA	NA	TRBJ1-1	TGTGCCAGCAGCTTAGTTAGCTTGACTGAAGCTTTCTTT	CASSLVSLTEAFF
TRBV3-1	18	TRBD2	few	TRBJ2-6	TGTGCCAGCAGCCAGTCCAGCGGGAGAGTCTCTGGGGCCAACGTCCTGACTTTC	CASSQSSGRVSGANVLTF
TRBV12-3/TRBV12-4	15	TRBD1	NA	TRBJ1-1	TGTGCCAGCAGCTATTCCAGGGGGTGGGGCCCTGAAGCTTTCTTT	CASSYSRGWGPEAFF